The next 8 T cell receptor beta chains were all read from a single sample in a study of monozygotic twins with inflammatory bowel disease. TCRdb re-called the 5' RACE reads; one entry per CDR3 protein, DNA not given. Here the sample table reports 330,000 or so distinct CDR3 sequences. Source material: blood. Every receptor here comes from a human donor with ulcerative colitis or Crohn's disease, or a healthy co-twin of an affected twin (not recorded which).

The V call is TRBV5-1, the J call TRBJ2-1. This CDR3 is built from 13 residues. The germline gives CDR1 SGHRS, CDR2 YFSETQ. This chain's CDR3 is CASSLTSSNEQFF.

This sequence joins TRBV11-1 and TRBJ2-1; TCRdb proposes TRBD2, but this gene call is untestable without DNA. The CDR3 extends over 18 amino acids. Germline-derived CDR1 and CDR2 are SGHAT and FQDESV (reference sequence). CDR3 sequence: CASSSGPDPGPTYNEQFF.

The chain carries TRBV6-5 and TRBJ2-3; the D gene TCRdb calls, TRBD1, cannot be checked with no DNA. Germline CDR1 is MNHEY and CDR2 is SVGAGI. The CDR3 has 15 residues. CDR3 residues: CASSFGLGGTDTQYF.

The chain recombines TRBV29-1 with TRBJ2-7; TCRdb picks TRBD1, but there is no DNA to check that call. Germline V gene data show CDR1 as SQVTM and CDR2 as ANQGSEA. The CDR3 consists of 15 residues. CDR3 residues: CSVDFTGHQLLEQYF.

The genes are TRBV12-3 or TRBV12-4 and TRBJ2-1; the D call of TRBD1 rests on TCRdb alone, since no DNA is present to check it. This CDR3 region has 15 residues. The CDR3 loop reads CACANGDGRGGEQFF.

The V gene is TRBV3-1, the J gene TRBJ1-5; with no DNA, the TCRdb D assignment of TRBD1 cannot be verified. The germline gives CDR1 LGHDT, CDR2 YNNKEL (reference sequence). There are 14 residues in the CDR3. CDR3 loop: CASSHRESNQPQHF.

The chain combines TRBV6-1 with TRBJ1-6; absent DNA, TCRdb's TRBD1 call cannot be checked. Germline CDR1 reads MNHNS; CDR2 reads SASEGT. The CDR3 extends over 15 amino acids. CDR3 loop: CASRGGESYNSPLHF.

V gene TRBV5-1 combines with J gene TRBJ2-3; the D call from TCRdb, TRBD2, cannot be confirmed without DNA. Germline loops: CDR1 SGHRS, CDR2 YFSETQ. The length of the CDR3 is 16 residues. The CDR3 protein is CASSPSTSGSTDTQYF.